This T cell receptor beta chain was identified in a study of blood T cell repertoires in COVID-19. Study-wide context: Specimens from acute and convalescent COVID-19 originated in the United States, Italy and Spain.

The ends were cut back, 1 base at V and 0 bases at J, with 9 bases in the middle. Germline lookup yields CDR1 SEHNR and CDR2 FQNEAQ (reference sequence). The CDR3 runs to 15 residues. Original processing notes: Reference gene primer amplification gave estimated nucleated cell counts. Only in-frame clones appear in the TCRdb table, and some are missing; sequencing was by immunoSEQ multiplex PCR. V and J calls plus clone size are reproduced from that table; the DNA served to infer D and trimming. The sample gives under 300,000 clones, around four fifths of which show up once; around 6.5% is in the top ten.

The clonotype was recovered from a woman in her sixties with active or convalescent COVID-19. The material sequenced was peripheral blood. V gene TRBV7-9 combines with J gene TRBJ1-1; maybe TRBD1 (5 bases). CDR3 sequence: CASSLGQGMNTEAFF. In nucleotides, the CDR3 is TGTGCCAGCAGCTTAGGGCAGGGCATGAACACTGAAGCTTTCTTT.